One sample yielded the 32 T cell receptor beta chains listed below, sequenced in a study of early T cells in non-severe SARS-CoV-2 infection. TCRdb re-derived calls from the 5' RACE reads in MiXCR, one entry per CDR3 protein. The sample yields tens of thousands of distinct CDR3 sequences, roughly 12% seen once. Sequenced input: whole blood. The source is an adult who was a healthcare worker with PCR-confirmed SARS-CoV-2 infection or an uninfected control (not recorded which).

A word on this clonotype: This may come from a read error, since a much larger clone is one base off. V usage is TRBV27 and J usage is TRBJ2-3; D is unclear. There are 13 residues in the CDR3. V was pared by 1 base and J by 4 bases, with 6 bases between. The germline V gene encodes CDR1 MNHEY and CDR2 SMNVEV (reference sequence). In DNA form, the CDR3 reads TGTGCCAGCAGTTTATGGGCAGCAGATACGCAGTATTTT. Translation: CASSLWAADTQYF.

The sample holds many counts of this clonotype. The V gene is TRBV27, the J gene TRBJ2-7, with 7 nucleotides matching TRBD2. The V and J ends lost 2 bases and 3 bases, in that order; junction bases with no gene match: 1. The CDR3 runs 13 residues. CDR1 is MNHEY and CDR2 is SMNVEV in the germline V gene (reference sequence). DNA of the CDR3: TGTGCCAGCAGTTTAACGGGGGGCTACGAGCAGTACTTC. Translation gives CASSLTGGYEQYF.

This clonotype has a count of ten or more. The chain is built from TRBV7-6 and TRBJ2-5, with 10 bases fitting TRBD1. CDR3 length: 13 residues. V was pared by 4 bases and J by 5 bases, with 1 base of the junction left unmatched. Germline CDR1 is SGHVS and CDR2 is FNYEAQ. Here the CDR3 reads CASSWGQGETQYF. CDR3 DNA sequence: TGTGCCAGCAGCTGGGGACAGGGGGAGACCCAGTACTTC.

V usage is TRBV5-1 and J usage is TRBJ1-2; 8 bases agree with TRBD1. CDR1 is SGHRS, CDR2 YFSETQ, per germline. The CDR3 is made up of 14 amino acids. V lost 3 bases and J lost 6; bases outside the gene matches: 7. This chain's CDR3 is CASSSPGGSHGYTF. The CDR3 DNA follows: TGCGCCAGCAGCTCCCCAGGGGGCAGTCATGGCTACACCTTC.

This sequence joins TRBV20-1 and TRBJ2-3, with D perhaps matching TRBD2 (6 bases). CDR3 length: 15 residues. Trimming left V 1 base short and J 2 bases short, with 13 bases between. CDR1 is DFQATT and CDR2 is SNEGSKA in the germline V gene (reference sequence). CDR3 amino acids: CSARGSRGITDTQYF. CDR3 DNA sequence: TGCAGTGCTAGAGGGAGTCGCGGGATCACAGATACGCAGTATTTT.

The CDR3 is CASSRIGPNTEAFF. The DNA for the CDR3 is TGTGCCAGCAGCCGGATAGGACCGAACACTGAAGCTTTCTTT. This chain connects TRBV5-4 to TRBJ1-1; D unclear. CDR1 and CDR2 from the germline V gene are SGHNT and YYREEE (reference sequence). The CDR3 spans 14 residues. Trimming stripped 4 bases from V and 1 base from J, with 11 bases between.

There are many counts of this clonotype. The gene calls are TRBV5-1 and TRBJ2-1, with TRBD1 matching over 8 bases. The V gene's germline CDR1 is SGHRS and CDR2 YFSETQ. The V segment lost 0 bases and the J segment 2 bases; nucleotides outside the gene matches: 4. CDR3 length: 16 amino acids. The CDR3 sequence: CASSLAGQGTYNEQFF. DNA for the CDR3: TGCGCCAGCAGCTTGGCCGGACAGGGCACCTACAATGAGCAGTTCTTC.

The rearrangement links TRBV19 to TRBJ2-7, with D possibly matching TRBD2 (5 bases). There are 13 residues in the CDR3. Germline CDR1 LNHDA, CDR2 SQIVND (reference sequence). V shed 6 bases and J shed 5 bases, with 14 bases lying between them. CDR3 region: CASRLIPGDEQYF. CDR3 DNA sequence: TGTGCCAGTAGGCTGATACCCGGGGACGAGCAGTACTTC.

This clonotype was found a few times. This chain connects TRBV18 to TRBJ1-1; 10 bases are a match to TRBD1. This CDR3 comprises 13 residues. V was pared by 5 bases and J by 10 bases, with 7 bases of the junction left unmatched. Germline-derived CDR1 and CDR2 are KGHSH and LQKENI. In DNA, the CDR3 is TGTGCCAGCTCAGAGTTCCGGGACAGGGGAGCTTTCTTT. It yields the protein CASSEFRDRGAFF.

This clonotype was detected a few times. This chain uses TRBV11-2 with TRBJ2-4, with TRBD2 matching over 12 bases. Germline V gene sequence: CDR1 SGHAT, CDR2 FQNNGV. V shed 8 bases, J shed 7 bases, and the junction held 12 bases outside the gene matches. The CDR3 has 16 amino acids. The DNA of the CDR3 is TGTGCCAGCGGATGGACTAGCGGGGCAGGGACCAACATTCAGTACTTC. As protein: CASGWTSGAGTNIQYF.

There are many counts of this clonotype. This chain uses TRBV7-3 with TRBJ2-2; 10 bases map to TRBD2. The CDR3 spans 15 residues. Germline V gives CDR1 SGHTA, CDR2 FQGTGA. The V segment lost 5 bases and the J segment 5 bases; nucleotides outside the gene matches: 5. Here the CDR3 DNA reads TGTGCCAGCAGCCCGAGGACTAGCGGAACCGGGGAGCTGTTTTTT. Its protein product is CASSPRTSGTGELFF.

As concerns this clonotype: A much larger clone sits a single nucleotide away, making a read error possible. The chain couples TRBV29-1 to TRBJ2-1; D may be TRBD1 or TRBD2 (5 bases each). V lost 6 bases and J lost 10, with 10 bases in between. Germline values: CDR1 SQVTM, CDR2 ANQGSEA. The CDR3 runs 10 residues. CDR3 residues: CSVGDVEQFF. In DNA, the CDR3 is TGCAGCGTGGGGGACGTAGAGCAGTTCTTC.

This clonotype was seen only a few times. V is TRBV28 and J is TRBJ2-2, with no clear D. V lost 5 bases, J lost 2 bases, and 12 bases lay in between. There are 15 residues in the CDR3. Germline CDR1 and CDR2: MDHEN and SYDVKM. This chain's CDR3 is CASSTRAYNTGELFF. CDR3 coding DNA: TGTGCCAGCAGTACACGGGCCTATAACACCGGGGAGCTGTTTTTT.

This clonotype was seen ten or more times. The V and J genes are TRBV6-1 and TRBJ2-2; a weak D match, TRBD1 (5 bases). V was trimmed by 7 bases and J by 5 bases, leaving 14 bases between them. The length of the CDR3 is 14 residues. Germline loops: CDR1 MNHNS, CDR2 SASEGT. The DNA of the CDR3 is TGTGCCAGCAAATGGGCAGGGAAGACCGGGGAGCTGTTTTTT. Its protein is CASKWAGKTGELFF.

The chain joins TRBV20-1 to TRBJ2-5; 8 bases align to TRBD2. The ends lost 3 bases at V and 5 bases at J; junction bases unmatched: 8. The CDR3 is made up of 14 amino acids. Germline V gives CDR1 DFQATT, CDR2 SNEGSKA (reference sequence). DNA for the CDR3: TGCAGTGCTAGTCCCAGCGGGAGCGGTGAGACCCAGTACTTC. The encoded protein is CSASPSGSGETQYF.

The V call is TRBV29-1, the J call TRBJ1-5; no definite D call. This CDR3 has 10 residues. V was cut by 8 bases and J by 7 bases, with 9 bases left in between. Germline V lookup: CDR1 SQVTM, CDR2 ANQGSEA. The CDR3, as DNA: TGCAGCCTCCGTGGCCAGCCCCAGCATTTT. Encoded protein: CSLRGQPQHF.

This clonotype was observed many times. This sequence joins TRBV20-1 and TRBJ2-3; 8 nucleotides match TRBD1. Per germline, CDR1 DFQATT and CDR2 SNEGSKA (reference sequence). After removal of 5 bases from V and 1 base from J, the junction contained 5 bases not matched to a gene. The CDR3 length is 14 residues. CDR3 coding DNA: TGCAGTGCTGGGGACAGGTTCGGCACAGATACGCAGTATTTT. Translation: CSAGDRFGTDTQYF.

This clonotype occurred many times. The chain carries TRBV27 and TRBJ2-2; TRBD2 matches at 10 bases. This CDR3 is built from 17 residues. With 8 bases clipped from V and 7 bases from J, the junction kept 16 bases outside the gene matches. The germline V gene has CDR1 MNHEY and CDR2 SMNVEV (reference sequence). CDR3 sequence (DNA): TGTGCCAGCGGCCCGAAAGGAGCGGGAGGGCCGATCGGGGAGCTGTTTTTT. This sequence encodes CASGPKGAGGPIGELFF.

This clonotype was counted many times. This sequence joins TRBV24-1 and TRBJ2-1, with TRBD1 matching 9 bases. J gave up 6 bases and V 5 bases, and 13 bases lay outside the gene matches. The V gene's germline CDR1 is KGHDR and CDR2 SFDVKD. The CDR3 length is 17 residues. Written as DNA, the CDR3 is TGTGCCACCAGTGCCCACCCAGGGACAGGGATGGTCAATGAGCAGTTCTTC. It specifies CATSAHPGTGMVNEQFF.

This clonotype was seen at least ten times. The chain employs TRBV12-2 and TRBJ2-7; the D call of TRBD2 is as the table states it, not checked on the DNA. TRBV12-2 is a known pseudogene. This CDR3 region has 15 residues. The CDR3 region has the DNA TGTGCAAGTCGCGATCTAGCGGGAGTTGCCTACGAGCAGTACTTC. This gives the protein CASRDLAGVAYEQYF.

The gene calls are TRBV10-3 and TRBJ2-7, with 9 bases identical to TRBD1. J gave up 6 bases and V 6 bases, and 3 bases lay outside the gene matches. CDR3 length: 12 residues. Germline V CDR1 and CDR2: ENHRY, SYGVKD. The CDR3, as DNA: TGTGCCATCAGCCGGGACAGGGTCGAGCAGTACTTC. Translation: CAISRDRVEQYF.

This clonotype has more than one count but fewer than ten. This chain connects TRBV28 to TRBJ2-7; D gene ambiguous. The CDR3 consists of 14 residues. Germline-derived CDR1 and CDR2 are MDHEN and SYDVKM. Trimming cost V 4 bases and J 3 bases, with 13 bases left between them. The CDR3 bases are TGTGCCAGCAGTTCCTTGGGGAACCTCTACGAGCAGTACTTC. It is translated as CASSSLGNLYEQYF. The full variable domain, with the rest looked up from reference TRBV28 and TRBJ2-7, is DVKVTQSSRYLVKRTGEKVFLECVQDMDHENMFWYRQDPGLGLRLIYFSYDVKMKEKGDIPEGYSVSREKKERFSLILESASTNQTSMYLCASSSLGNLYEQYFGPGTRLTVT.

In nucleotides, the CDR3 is TGTGCCAGCAGTTCCGGACTAGCGGGAGAGCTGGATGAGACCCAGTACTTC. This translates into CASSSGLAGELDETQYF. V gene TRBV28 combines with J gene TRBJ2-5, with 13 bases identical to TRBD2. J was trimmed by 5 bases and V by 4 bases; bases with no gene match: 10. Germline V gene sequence: CDR1 MDHEN, CDR2 SYDVKM. This CDR3 has 17 amino acids.

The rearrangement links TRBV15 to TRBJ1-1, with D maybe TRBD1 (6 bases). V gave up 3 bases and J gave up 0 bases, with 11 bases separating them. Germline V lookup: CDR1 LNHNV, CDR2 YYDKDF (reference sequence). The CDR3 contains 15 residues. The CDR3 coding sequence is TGTGCCACCAGCAGGCCAGGGACACTGAACACTGAAGCTTTCTTT. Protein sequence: CATSRPGTLNTEAFF. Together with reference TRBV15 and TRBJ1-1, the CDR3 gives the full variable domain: DAMVIQNPRYQVTQFGKPVTLSCSQTLNHNVMYWYQQKSSQAPKLLFHYYDKDFNNEADTPDNFQSRRPNTSFCFLDIRSPGLGDTAMYLCATSRPGTLNTEAFFGQGTRLTVV.

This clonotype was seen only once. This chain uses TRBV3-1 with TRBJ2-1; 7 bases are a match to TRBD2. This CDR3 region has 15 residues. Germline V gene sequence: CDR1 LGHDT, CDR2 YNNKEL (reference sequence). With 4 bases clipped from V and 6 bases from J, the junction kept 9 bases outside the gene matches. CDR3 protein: CASSPLRELLNEQFF. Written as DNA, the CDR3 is TGTGCCAGCAGCCCACTGCGGGAGCTACTCAATGAGCAGTTCTTC.

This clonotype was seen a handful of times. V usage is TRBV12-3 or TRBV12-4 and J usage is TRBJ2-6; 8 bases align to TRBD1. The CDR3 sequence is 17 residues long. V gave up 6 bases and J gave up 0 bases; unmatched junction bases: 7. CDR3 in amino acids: CASRGGQDPSGANVLTF. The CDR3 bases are TGTGCCAGCAGGGGGGGACAGGACCCCTCTGGGGCCAACGTCCTGACTTTC.

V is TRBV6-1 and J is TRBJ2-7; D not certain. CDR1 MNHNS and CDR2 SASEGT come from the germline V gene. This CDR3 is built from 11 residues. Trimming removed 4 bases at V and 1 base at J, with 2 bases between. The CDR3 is CASSVSYEQYF. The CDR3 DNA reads TGTGCCAGCAGTGTGTCCTACGAGCAGTACTTC.

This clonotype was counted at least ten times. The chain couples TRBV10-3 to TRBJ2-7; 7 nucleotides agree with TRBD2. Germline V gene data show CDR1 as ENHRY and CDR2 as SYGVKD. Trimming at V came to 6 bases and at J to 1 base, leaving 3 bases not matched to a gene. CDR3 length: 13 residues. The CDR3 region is CAIRGGLSYEQYF. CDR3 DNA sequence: TGTGCCATCAGGGGGGGACTATCCTACGAGCAGTACTTC.

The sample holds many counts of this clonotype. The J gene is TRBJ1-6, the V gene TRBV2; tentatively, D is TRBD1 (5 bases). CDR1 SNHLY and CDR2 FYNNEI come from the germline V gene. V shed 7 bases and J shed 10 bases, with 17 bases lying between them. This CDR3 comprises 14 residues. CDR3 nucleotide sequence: TGTGCCAGCACTGAGGGCCGGGGCGCCTCACCCCTCCACTTT. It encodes CASTEGRGASPLHF.

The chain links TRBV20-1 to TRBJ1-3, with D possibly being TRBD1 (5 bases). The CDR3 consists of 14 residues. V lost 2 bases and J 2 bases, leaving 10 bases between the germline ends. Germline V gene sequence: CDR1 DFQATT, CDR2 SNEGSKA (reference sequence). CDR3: CSARQGGPGNTIYF. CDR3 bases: TGCAGTGCTAGACAGGGTGGCCCTGGAAACACCATATATTTT.

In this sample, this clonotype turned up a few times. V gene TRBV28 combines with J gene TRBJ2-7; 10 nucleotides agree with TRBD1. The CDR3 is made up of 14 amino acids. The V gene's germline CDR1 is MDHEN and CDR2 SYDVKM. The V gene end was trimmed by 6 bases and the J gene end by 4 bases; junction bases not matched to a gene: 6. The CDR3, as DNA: TGTGCCAGCAGGGGACAGGGGTTATTGTACGAGCAGTACTTC. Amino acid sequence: CASRGQGLLYEQYF. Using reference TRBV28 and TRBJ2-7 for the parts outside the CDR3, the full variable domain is DVKVTQSSRYLVKRTGEKVFLECVQDMDHENMFWYRQDPGLGLRLIYFSYDVKMKEKGDIPEGYSVSREKKERFSLILESASTNQTSMYLCASRGQGLLYEQYFGPGTRLTVT.

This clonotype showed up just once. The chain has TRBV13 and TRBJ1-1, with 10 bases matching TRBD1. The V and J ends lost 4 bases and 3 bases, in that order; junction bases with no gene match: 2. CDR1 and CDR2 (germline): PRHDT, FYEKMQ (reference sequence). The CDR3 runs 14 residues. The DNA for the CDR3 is TGTGCCAGCAGCTCAGGACAGGGGGACACTGAAGCTTTCTTT. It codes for CASSSGQGDTEAFF. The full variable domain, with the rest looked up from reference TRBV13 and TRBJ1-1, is AAGVIQSPRHLIKEKRETATLKCYPIPRHDTVYWYQQGPGQDPQFLISFYEKMQSDKGSIPDRFSAQQFSDYHSELNMSSLELGDSALYFCASSSGQGDTEAFFGQGTRLTVV.